The sample holds many counts of the clone carrying this TCR beta chain. The record originates from a study of CD8 T cells in ankylosing spondylitis. From the 5' RACE reads, TCRdb called clonotypes with MiXCR, one entry per CDR3 protein. The sample yields 250,000 to 400,000 distinct CDR3 sequences, more than 9% seen once. CDR3 length equals 16 residues. Deletions cut 4 bases from V and 6 bases from J, with 21 bases between. This clonotype originated in a female donor with ankylosing spondylitis or in good health (not recorded which). The gene calls are TRBV12-3 or TRBV12-4 and TRBJ1-2; D is uncertain. The sequencing sample was made of blood, either unsorted or a sorted T cell fraction (not recorded which). CDR3 residues: CASSSNSGFRENGYTF. The CDR3 DNA follows: TGTGCCAGCAGTTCAAACTCCGGGTTCAGAGAAAATGGCTACACCTTC.